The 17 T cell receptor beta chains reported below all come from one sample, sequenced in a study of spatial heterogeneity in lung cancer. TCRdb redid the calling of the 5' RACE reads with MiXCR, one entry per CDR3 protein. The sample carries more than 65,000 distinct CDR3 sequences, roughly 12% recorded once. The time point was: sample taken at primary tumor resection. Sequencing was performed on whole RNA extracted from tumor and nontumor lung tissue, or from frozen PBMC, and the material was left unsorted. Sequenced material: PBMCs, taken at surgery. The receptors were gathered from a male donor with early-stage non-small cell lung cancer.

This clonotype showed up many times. For the CDR3, the DNA is TGCAGCTCGCGACAGGGGTTTGAGAACACTGAAGCTTTCTTT. It codes for CSSRQGFENTEAFF. The chain is built from TRBV29-1 and TRBJ1-1, with 8 positions matching TRBD1. The CDR3 has 14 amino acids. The trim removed 8 bases at V and 1 base at J, leaving 9 bases unmatched. Germline CDR1 reads SQVTM; CDR2 reads ANQGSEA.

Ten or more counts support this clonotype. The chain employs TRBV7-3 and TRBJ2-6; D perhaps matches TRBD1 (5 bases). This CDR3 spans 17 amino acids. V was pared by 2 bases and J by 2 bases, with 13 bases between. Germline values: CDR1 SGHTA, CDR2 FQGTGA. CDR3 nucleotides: TGTGCCAGCAGCTTAGGGGCAGGCAATACTGGGGCCAACGTCCTGACTTTC. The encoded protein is CASSLGAGNTGANVLTF.

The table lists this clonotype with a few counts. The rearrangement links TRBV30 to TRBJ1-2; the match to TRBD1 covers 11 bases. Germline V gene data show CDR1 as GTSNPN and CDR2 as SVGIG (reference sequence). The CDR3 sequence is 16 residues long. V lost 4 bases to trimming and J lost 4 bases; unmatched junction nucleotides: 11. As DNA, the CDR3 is TGTGCCTGGATTGGACAGGGGGCATCTAGACTCTATGGCTACACCTTC. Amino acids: CAWIGQGASRLYGYTF.

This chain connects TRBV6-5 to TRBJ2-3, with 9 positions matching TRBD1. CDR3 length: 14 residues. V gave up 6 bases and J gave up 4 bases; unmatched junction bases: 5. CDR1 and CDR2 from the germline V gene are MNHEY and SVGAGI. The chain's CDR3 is CASRPGQGSDTQYF. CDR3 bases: TGTGCCAGCAGACCGGGACAGGGTTCAGATACGCAGTATTTT.

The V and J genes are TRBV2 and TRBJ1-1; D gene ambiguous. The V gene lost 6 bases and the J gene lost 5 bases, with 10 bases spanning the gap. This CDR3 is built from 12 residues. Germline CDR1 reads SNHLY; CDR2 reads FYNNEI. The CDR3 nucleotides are TGTGCCAGCAGAGACCCGGGGACTGAAGCTTTCTTT. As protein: CASRDPGTEAFF.

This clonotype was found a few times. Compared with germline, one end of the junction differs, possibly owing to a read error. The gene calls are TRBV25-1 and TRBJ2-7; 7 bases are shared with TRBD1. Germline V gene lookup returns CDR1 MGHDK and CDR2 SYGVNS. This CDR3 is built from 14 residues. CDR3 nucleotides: TGTGCCAGCAGTGTCCGGGACAGAGTATACGGGCAGTACTTC. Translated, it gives CASSVRDRVYGQYF.

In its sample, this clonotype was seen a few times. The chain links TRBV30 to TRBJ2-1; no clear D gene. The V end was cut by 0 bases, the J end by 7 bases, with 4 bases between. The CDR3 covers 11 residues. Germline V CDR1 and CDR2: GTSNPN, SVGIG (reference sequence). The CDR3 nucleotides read TGTGCCTGGAGTGTGATTAATGAGCAGTTCTTC. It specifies CAWSVINEQFF. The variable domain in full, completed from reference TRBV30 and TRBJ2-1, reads SQTIHQWPATLVQPVGSPLSLECTVEGTSNPNLYWYRQAAGRGLQLLFYSVGIGQISSEVPQNLSASRPQDRQFILSSKKLLLSDSGFYLCAWSVINEQFFGPGTRLTVL.

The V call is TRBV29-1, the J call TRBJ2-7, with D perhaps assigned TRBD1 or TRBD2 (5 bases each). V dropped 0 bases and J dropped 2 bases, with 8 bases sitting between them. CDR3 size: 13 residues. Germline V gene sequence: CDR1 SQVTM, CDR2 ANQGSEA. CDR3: CSVEDGATYEQYF. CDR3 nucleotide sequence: TGCAGCGTTGAAGACGGGGCTACCTACGAGCAGTACTTC.

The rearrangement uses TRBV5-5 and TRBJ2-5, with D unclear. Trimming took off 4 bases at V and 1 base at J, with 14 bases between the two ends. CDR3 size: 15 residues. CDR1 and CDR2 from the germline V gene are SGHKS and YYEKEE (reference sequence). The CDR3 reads CASSPPPAGQETQYF. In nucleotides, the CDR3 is TGTGCCAGCAGCCCCCCCCCGGCCGGCCAAGAGACCCAGTACTTC.

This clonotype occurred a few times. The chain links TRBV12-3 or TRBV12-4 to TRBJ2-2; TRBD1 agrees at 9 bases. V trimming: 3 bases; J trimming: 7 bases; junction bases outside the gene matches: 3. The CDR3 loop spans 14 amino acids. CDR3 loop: CASSFGQGFGELFF. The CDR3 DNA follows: TGTGCCAGCAGTTTTGGACAGGGGTTCGGGGAGCTGTTTTTT.

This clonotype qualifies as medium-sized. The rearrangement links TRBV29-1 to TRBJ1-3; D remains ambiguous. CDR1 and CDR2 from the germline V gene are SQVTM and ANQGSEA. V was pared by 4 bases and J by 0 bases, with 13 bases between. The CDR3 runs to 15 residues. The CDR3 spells CSVVVADSSGNTIYF. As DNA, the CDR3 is TGCAGCGTTGTGGTGGCAGATAGCTCTGGAAACACCATATATTTT.

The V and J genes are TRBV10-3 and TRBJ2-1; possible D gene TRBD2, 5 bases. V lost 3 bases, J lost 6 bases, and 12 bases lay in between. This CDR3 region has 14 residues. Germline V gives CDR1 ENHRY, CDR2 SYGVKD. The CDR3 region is CAISDPSGTNEQFF. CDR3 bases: TGTGCCATCAGTGATCCCTCGGGAACCAATGAGCAGTTCTTC.

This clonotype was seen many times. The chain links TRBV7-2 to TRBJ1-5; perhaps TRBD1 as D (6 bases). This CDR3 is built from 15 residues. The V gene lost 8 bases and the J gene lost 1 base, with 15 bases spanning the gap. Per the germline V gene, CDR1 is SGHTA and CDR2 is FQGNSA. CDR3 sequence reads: CASSRGGQSNQPQHF. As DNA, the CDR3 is TGTGCCAGCTCCAGAGGGGGGCAGAGCAATCAGCCCCAGCATTTT. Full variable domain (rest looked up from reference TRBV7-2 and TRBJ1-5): GAGVSQSPSNKVTEKGKDVELRCDPISGHTALYWYRQSLGQGLEFLIYFQGNSAPDKSGLPSDRFSAERTGGSVSTLTIQRTQQEDSAVYLCASSRGGQSNQPQHFGDGTRLSIL.

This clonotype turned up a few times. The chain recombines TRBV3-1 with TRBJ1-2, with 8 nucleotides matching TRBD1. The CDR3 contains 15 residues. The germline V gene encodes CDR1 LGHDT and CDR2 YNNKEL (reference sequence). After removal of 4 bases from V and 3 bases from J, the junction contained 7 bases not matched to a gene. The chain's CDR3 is CASSPRLTGDYGYTF. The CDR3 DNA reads TGTGCCAGCAGCCCCCGGTTGACAGGGGACTATGGCTACACCTTC.

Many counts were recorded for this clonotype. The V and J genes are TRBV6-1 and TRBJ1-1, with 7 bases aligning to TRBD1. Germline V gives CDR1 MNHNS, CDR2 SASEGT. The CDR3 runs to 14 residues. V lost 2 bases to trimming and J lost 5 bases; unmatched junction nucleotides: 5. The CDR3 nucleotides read TGTGCCAGCAGTGAATCTCCAGGGGGAACTGAAGCTTTCTTT. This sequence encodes CASSESPGGTEAFF.

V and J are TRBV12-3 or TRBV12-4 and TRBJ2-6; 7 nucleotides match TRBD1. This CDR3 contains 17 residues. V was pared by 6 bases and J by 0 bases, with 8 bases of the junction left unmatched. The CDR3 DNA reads TGTGCCAGCAGGTTGACAGGGTTCAGCTCTGGGGCCAACGTCCTGACTTTC. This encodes CASRLTGFSSGANVLTF.

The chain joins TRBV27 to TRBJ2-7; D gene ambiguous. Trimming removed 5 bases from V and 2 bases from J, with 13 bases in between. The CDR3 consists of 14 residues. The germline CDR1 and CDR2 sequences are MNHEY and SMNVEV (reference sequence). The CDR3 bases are TGTGCCAGCAGTCCCCTGGGTACTACCTACGAGCAGTACTTC. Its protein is CASSPLGTTYEQYF.